The subject of this entry is one TCR beta chain. The sample belongs to a study of blood T cell repertoires in COVID-19. Across the whole study: Sample material is recorded as cDNA or gDNA derived from T cells, B-cell-depleted T cells, or PBMCs.

Under the authors' procedure: Reference gene primer amplification in the assay estimated nucleated cell counts. TCRdb's table, derived via immunoSEQ multiplex PCR, lists solely in-frame clones and lacks some. V, J and clone size are taken as reported in that table, and D and trimming were inferred from the DNA itself. The sample includes some 280,000 clones, roughly nine tenths of them seen just once. CDR3 length equals 15 residues. Trimming shortened V by 4 bases and J by 1 base, and 13 bases separated the two germline ends. Germline V gives CDR1 GTSNPN, CDR2 SVGIG (reference sequence). Sequencing was performed on peripheral blood. This receptor was obtained from a woman in her forties who had recovered from COVID-19. This rearrangement joins TRBV30 to TRBJ2-2; maybe TRBD2 (5 bases). The CDR3 loop reads CAWMVGGRNTGELFF. The DNA for the CDR3 is TGTGCCTGGATGGTAGGCGGGCGGAACACCGGGGAGCTGTTTTTT.